The T cell receptor beta chain described here comes from a study of blood T cells in healthy people across ages (dated by TCRdb to 2014 to 2015). Regarding the complete study: In model experiments, template switching captured roughly one uniquely barcoded TCR beta cDNA molecule for every two T cells. To track age-related changes in TCR beta repertoire diversity, the study relied on deep sequencing normalized with unique cDNA molecular identifiers. Using the same blood draw, the study looked at two additional independent replicas of 1 million unique cDNA reads for two donors, one aged 18 to 30 and the other aged 80 or older. The donors were split into four age groups: young (average around 15 years), middle-aged (roughly 39), aged (roughly 60) and long-lived (roughly 80). To avoid experimental bias, donors of different ages were distributed randomly across sequencing lanes.

The 40 or so donors, aged about 6 to 100 years, were systemically healthy Caucasian individuals from Russia. About 9.8 milliliters of peripheral blood were drawn from each donor into EDTA-treated Vacutainer tubes. Ficoll-Paque density-gradient centrifugation was used to isolate PBMCs, with at least 6 million obtained per sample. Total RNA, at least 6 micrograms per sample, was extracted from PBMCs with Trizol reagent. Naive CD45RAhigh/CD27high T cell percentages were measured by flow cytometry on a PBMC aliquot from every donor. Here is what the overall study found, with its caveats: Compared with the aged group, the long-lived group had more naive CD4+ T cells, fewer expanded clones and increased TCR diversity, suggesting age selection. Because profiling used bulk unsorted PBMCs, naive and antigen-experienced compartments could not be compared conclusively. Because the CMV infection status of the donors was unknown, age-related changes in expanded clonotypes may potentially have been confounded. The percentage of naive T cells measured by flow cytometry correlated strongly with observed TCR beta diversity. Observed TCR beta diversity per million T cells fell roughly linearly with age, and a significant reduction was already apparent by age roughly 40. Estimates of total diversity based on one million sequenced T cells were considered lower bounds and underestimates.

The library was generated by 5' RACE. Sequencing used an Illumina HiSeq 2500. A second PCR of roughly 7 to 11 cycles was performed with a sample-barcoded 5' primer and a J-beta primer mix. A unique molecular identifier was introduced onto each TCR beta cDNA molecule by a template-switch 5' adaptor carrying 12 random nucleotides. At least 3 million CDR3-containing paired-end reads were obtained from each sample. First-strand cDNA synthesis was performed from all RNA using the Mint cDNA synthesis kit, with priming by a TRBC-specific oligonucleotide. Following uracil-DNA glycosylase treatment, all cDNA underwent a first 18-cycle PCR with the universal primers M1SS and BC2_uni_R. The original pipeline was this. Normalization of each sample was performed by random selection of 1 million high-quality reads, each carrying a distinct molecular identifier. Instead of being binned into consensus sequences, reads with shared molecular identifiers were discarded. MiTCR, with a Q25 quality threshold and the strictest error-elimination algorithm, was used for CDR3 identification, clonotype clustering and error correction. A nonparametric unseen species model with Euler transformation was used to estimate lower-bound total TCR beta diversity. The raw public data were reprocessed by TCRdb itself: fastp quality trimming at Q25, MiXCR clonotype calling, in-frame beta chains only. Rows with one shared CDR3 protein collapse into an entry with the most common genes and DNA. TCRdb's processing, not the authors', yielded these V and J calls. The sample table records over 1,500,000 distinct CDR3 sequences; roughly 52% of these occur just once. The top ten clonotypes cover 2.1% of the sample.

About this clonotype itself: No antigen is known for it. No base qualities exist here, and no much larger clone lies one base off it.

Sequencing was done on a sample of blood. The sequence derives from a woman aged 35 to 49 in good health.

The DNA sequence is given as TGTGCCAGCAGCGTAGGTCTGGGGTCGGGGTCTAACTATGGCTACACCTTC. Its protein is CASSVGLGSGSNYGYTF. This receptor chain uses TRBV9 and TRBJ1-2; there is no confident call for the D gene. The CDR3 spans 17 residues, from the cysteine through the phenylalanine. Only CDR3 DNA remains: 51 bases, in frame from the first base. V sheds 0 bases and J sheds 0 bases, leaving 15 bases between their ends. CDR1 and CDR2 are read off the germline V gene as SGDLS and YYNGEE. Extended through the reference TRBV9 and TRBJ1-2 proteins, this CDR3 yields the full variable domain: DSGVTQTPKHLITATGQRVTLRCSPRSGDLSVYWYQQSLDQGLQFLIQYYNGEERAKGNILERFSAQQFPDLHSELNLSSLELGDSALYFCASSVGLGSGSNYGYTFGSGTRLTVV.